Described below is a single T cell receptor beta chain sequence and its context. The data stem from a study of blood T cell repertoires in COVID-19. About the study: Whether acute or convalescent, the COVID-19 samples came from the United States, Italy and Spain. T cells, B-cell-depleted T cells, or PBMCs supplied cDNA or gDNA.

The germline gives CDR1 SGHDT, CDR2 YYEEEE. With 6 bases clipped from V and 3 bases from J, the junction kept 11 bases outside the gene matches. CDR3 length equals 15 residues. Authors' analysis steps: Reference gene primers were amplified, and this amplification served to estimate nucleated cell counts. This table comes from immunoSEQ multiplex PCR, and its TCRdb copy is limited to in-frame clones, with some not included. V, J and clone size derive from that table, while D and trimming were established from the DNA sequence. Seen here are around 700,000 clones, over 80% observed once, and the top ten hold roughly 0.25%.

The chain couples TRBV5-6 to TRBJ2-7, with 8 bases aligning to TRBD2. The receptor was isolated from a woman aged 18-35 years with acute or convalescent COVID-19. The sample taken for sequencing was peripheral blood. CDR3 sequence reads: CASNGGGQPYYEQYF. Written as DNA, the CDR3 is TGTGCCAGCAACGGGGGGGGACAACCTTACTACGAGCAGTACTTC.